Here is one TCR beta chain with its context. Its antigen is not identified. Treatment reported: about 20 received Ad26.COV2.S at low or high dose, single or two shots; 5 received placebo; per-sample allocation not given. The samples were gathered on day 63 after the first injection of vaccine or placebo. Profiled with immunoSEQ multiplex PCR; TCRdb holds only in-frame clones, not every one. The sample carries over 350,000 clones, 80% to 90% recorded once. V was cut by 0 bases and J by 4 bases, with 12 bases left in between. The CDR3 length is 15 residues. Germline values: CDR1 KGHSH, CDR2 LQKENI. This sample stems from a study of Ad26.COV2.S vaccination and SARS-CoV-2 variants. Study-wide results and caveats: Overall T cell responses may have been underestimated by the analyses of TCR breadth and depth. After vaccination, reports described spike-specific CD8+ and CD4+ T cell responses as showing substantial breadth.

The sequences come from peripheral blood, collected in a trial of Ad26.COV2.S vaccine versus placebo. The receptor's source is a person between 18 and 59 years old who received the Ad26.COV2.S COVID-19 vaccine or a placebo. The chain combines TRBV18 with TRBJ1-2; D uncertain. The chain's CDR3 is CASSPPTGEPYGYTF. The DNA of the CDR3 is TGTGCCAGCTCACCACCGACGGGAGAACCCTATGGCTACACCTTC.